This T cell receptor (beta chain) is drawn from a study of blood T cell repertoires in COVID-19. This table comes from immunoSEQ multiplex PCR, and its TCRdb copy is limited to in-frame clones, with some not included. This table has 150,000 to 200,000 clones, roughly 86% appearing once. The CDR3 totals 15 residues. CDR1 is LGHNA, CDR2 YNFKEQ, per germline. V lost 1 base and J lost 2, with 12 bases in between. The rearrangement uses TRBV4-2 and TRBJ2-7; weak D call: TRBD2 (6 bases). The TCR sequence derives from a young man with acute or convalescent COVID-19. Sequences were obtained from peripheral blood. The CDR3 loop is CASSQGGGVTYEQYF. CDR3 in DNA: TGTGCCAGCAGCCAAGGAGGCGGGGTCACCTACGAGCAGTACTTC.